This is a list of T cell receptor beta chains from one sample in a study of tumor-infiltrating lymphocytes in primary liver carcinoma. One entry per CDR3 protein, called by TCRdb with MiXCR from the multiplex PCR reads. The table lists approximately 340,000 distinct CDR3 sequences, less than 65% of them singletons. Sample: peripheral blood. These receptors were obtained from a man in his forties with primary liver carcinoma and hepatitis B virus infection. Each CDR3 is given with its conserved first and last residue. The order of the fields is J gene, clone size, D gene, V gene, CDR3 DNA, CDR3 protein. D genes are given only for firm matches. Size tells how often a clone was seen (once, few, many) or the class of an expanded clone, and some rows leave it out.

>TRBJ2-3|.|.|TRBV11-2
TGTGCCAACAGCTTTGGGCTGCTCGATACGCAGTATTTT
CANSFGLLDTQYF
>TRBJ2-2|.|TRBD2|TRBV11-2
TGTGCCATCAGCCCAGGAGGACTAGCGGGACCAGCCGGGGAGCTGTTTTTT
CAISPGGLAGPAGELFF
>TRBJ1-2|few|.|TRBV11-2
TGTGCCAGTAGCGCCAACACACAGCCTAACTATGGCTACACCTTC
CASSANTQPNYGYTF
>TRBJ2-7|once|.|TRBV29-1
TGCAGCGCCCGTACAGGGAGCGAGCAGTACTTC
CSARTGSEQYF
>TRBJ2-6|.|.|TRBV6-5
TGTGCCAGCAGCCGGGGGAAGTGGTCCAGCGTCCTGACTTTC
CASSRGKWSSVLTF
>TRBJ2-1|.|.|TRBV24-1
TGTGCCACCAGTGGCCAGCTGGCGAATGAGCAGTTCTTC
CATSGQLANEQFF
>TRBJ2-1|.|TRBD2|TRBV6-2/TRBV6-3
TGTGCCAGCACTTACCAGCGGGAGCGCCCCCGACAGTTCTTC
CASTYQRERPRQFF
>TRBJ2-5|.|.|TRBV12-3/TRBV12-4
TGTGCCAGCAGCCCAGGACTAACGGAGGGGAAAGAGACCCAGTACTTC
CASSPGLTEGKETQYF
>TRBJ1-2|.|TRBD1|TRBV11-2
TGTGCTTGCAGCTCGACAGGGGTGAATGGCTACACCTTC
CACSSTGVNGYTF
>TRBJ2-6|many|.|TRBV11-1
TGTGCCAGCAGCCCCTCCCGCAAGGACATTTGGGACTCTGGGGCCAACGTCCTGACTTTC
CASSPSRKDIWDSGANVLTF
>TRBJ2-1|many|.|TRBV28
TGTGCCAGCAGTCGCGGGGTAGGGTATGAGCAGTTCTTC
CASSRGVGYEQFF
>TRBJ2-7|few|.|TRBV14
TGTGCCAGCAGCCGGGTGATCCTCTACGAGCAGTACTTC
CASSRVILYEQYF
>TRBJ2-7|.|TRBD2|TRBV11-2
TGTGCCAGCAGACCGGAGGTTGGGACTAGCGGGAGGGCCGAAGCATACGAGCAGTACTTC
CASRPEVGTSGRAEAYEQYF
>TRBJ2-1|many|TRBD2|TRBV6-5
TGTGCCAGCAGTTATGCGGGACTAGCGGGGTACAATGAGCAGTTCTTC
CASSYAGLAGYNEQFF
>TRBJ1-4|once|.|TRBV6-5
TGTGCCAGCAGTTACTCGCCCCTTGGTCAACGGAGTGAAAAACTGTTTTTT
CASSYSPLGQRSEKLFF
>TRBJ1-6|many|TRBD1|TRBV6-5
TGTGCCAGCAGTTCCCCGACAGGGGCCGTTTCACCCCTCCACTTT
CASSSPTGAVSPLHF
>TRBJ2-1|.|TRBD2|TRBV11-2
TGTGCCAGCAGCTCGGTAGCGGGAGCACTTAATGAGCAGTCCTTC
CASSSVAGALNEQSF
>TRBJ2-7|.|.|TRBV4-3
TGCGACAGCAGCTTCGCCGACGGGGGCTACGAGCAGTACTTC
CDSSFADGGYEQYF
>TRBJ2-2|.|TRBD2|TRBV11-2
TGTGCCAGCAGCTTAGTACTAGCGGGAACAGGCACCGGGGAGCTGTTTTTT
CASSLVLAGTGTGELFF
>TRBJ2-2|many|.|TRBV11-3
TGTGCCAGCAGCTCTGACAGTGCCGGGGAGCTGTTTTTT
CASSSDSAGELFF
>TRBJ2-7|.|.|TRBV6-1
TGTGCCAGCAGTATATCCAAAATCTCCTACGAGCAGTACTTC
CASSISKISYEQYF
>TRBJ2-1|.|TRBD2|TRBV11-1
TGTGCCATCAGCTCGGACACCGGGACTATAGTCGGTGAGCAGTTCTTC
CAISSDTGTIVGEQFF
>TRBJ1-2|many|.|TRBV29-1
TGCAGCGTTGAAACGGTACGGACCTATGGCTACACCTTC
CSVETVRTYGYTF
>TRBJ2-1|.|.|TRBV5-5
TGTGCCAGCATCCTCGGACAGAGGAGGTACGAGCAGTTCTTC
CASILGQRRYEQFF
>TRBJ2-1|many|.|TRBV10-3
TGTGCCATCAGTGAGTCAGTCATAGGGAGCAATGAGCAGTTCTTC
CAISESVIGSNEQFF
>TRBJ1-1|.|TRBD1|TRBV5-1
TGCGCCAGCAGCTCTCCCGGGACAGGGATGAGAGCTTTCTTT
CASSSPGTGMRAFF
>TRBJ2-1|.|TRBD1|TRBV19
TGTGCCAGTAGCAGTATACCCCGGACAGGGGCCAATGAGCAGTTCTTC
CASSSIPRTGANEQFF
>TRBJ1-2|.|TRBD1|TRBV4-2
TGTGCCAGCAGCCAATCAACCCGGGACAGTAACTATGGCTACACCTTC
CASSQSTRDSNYGYTF
>TRBJ2-5|.|TRBD2|TRBV13
TGTGCCAGCAGCCCCCGACTAGCGGGAGTTCAAGAGACCCAGTACTTC
CASSPRLAGVQETQYF
>TRBJ2-1|.|TRBD2|TRBV13
TGTGCCAGCTGCCTCGAAGGGCGGGAGCCCTACAATGAGCAGTTCTTC
CASCLEGREPYNEQFF
>TRBJ2-5|.|TRBD2|TRBV29-1
TGCAGCGCACTCGGGAGGGGCGAGGAGACCCAGTACTTC
CSALGRGEETQYF
>TRBJ2-3|.|TRBD2|TRBV11-2
TGTGCCAACACCCCCCGGGGGGGGAACACAGATACGCAGTATTTT
CANTPRGGNTDTQYF
>TRBJ2-7|.|.|TRBV4-2
TGTGCCAGCAGCCAATGTCCAGCTAGCTCCTACGAGCAGTACTTC
CASSQCPASSYEQYF
>TRBJ2-7|.|TRBD1|TRBV11-2
TGTGCTAACAGCTTAGGGGGCCTCTTTGGCGACGAGCAGTACTTC
CANSLGGLFGDEQYF
>TRBJ2-3|.|.|TRBV19
TGTGCCAGTAATGCCGGGCCGGAAAACACAGATACGCAGTATTTT
CASNAGPENTDTQYF
>TRBJ2-7|.|.|TRBV6-1
TGTGCCAGCAGTGAGCCTAGCGATTCCTACGAGCAGTACTTC
CASSEPSDSYEQYF
>TRBJ2-7|.|.|TRBV11-2
TGTGCCAGCAGCTTAGTAGACTACGTGCAGTACTTC
CASSLVDYVQYF
>TRBJ2-7|many|TRBD1|TRBV29-1
TGCAGCGTTGGTACGACCGGGACAGGGCCCTACGAGCAGTACTTC
CSVGTTGTGPYEQYF
>TRBJ2-1|.|TRBD2|TRBV6-1
TGTGCCAGCAGTGAAAAGATACTAGCGGGAGTTGATCGTAATGGGCAGTTCTTC
CASSEKILAGVDRNGQFF
>TRBJ2-5|.|TRBD2|TRBV28
TGTGCCAGCAGTTCGGCGGGAGGCATCGAGACCCAGTACTTC
CASSSAGGIETQYF
>TRBJ1-6|few|.|TRBV28
TGTGCCAGCAGTTTCTCGGGCCCCGGGGCTTCACCCCTCCACTTT
CASSFSGPGASPLHF
>TRBJ1-5|many|.|TRBV6-5
TGTGCCAGCAGTTTCCTGAATCAGCCCCAGCATTTT
CASSFLNQPQHF
>TRBJ2-1|many|.|TRBV6-1
TGTGCCAGCAGTGAACAAGGCGATGAGCAGTTCTTC
CASSEQGDEQFF
>TRBJ2-6|few|.|TRBV5-1
TGCGCCAGCAGCTTGTCAATGGAAGAGGTTAGCTCTGGGGCCAACGTCCTGACTTTC
CASSLSMEEVSSGANVLTF
>TRBJ2-3|.|.|TRBV11-2
TGTGCCAGCAGCCTGAGCATCAACACAGATACGCAGTATTTT
CASSLSINTDTQYF